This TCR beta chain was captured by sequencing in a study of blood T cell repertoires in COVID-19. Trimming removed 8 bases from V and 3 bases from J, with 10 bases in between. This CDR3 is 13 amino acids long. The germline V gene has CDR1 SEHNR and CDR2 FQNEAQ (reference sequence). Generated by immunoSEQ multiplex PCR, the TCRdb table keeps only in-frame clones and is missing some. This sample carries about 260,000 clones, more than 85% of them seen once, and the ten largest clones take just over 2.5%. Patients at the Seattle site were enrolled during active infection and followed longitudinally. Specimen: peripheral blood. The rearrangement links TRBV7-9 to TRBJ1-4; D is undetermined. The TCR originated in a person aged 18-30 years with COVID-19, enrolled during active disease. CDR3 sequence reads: CASGGTSNEKLFF. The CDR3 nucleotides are TGTGCCAGCGGAGGTACGTCTAATGAAAAACTGTTTTTT.